Below, 14 T cell receptor beta chains from the same sample are listed, as sequenced in a study of T cells in Graves' hyperthyroidism and ophthalmopathy. Amplified TCR beta CDR3 regions came from RNA transcripts. HTBI primers drove first-round RT-PCR of the TCR CDR3. TCRdb re-analysed the multiplex PCR reads in MiXCR, keeping a single row per CDR3 protein. The sample gives nearly 750,000 distinct CDR3 sequences, about a third of which show up once; less than 40% is in the top ten. Sequencing was done on a sample of blood. The receptors were gathered from a woman in her 40s with Graves' hyperthyroidism.

A note on this clonotype: Being one base from a much bigger clone, this may be a read error. Here the CDR3 reads CASSYPAGSYTF. The DNA of the CDR3 is TGTGCCAGCAGTTACCCAGCTGGTAGCTACACCTTC. The chain links TRBV7-9 to TRBJ1-2; D unresolved. Germline CDR1 SEHNR, CDR2 FQNEAQ (reference sequence). CDR3 length: 12 amino acids. Trimming removed 6 bases at V and 9 bases at J, with 14 bases between.

Notes on this clonotype: Without the conserved terminal phenylalanine or tryptophan, this CDR3 likely stems from a read error. The gene calls are TRBV28 and TRBJ1-5; possibly TRBD1 for D (5 bases). The germline gives CDR1 MDHEN, CDR2 SYDVKM. V lost 6 bases and J 7 bases, leaving 10 bases between the germline ends. The CDR3 loop spans 12 amino acids. The DNA for the CDR3 is TGTGCCAGCAGAATGGGACTCCAGCCCCAGCATTCT. Translating it yields CASRMGLQPQHS.

The rearrangement links TRBV24-1 to TRBJ2-2; D ambiguous. The CDR3 extends over 10 amino acids. Germline V lookup: CDR1 KGHDR, CDR2 SFDVKD. With 10 bases removed from V and 9 bases from J, the gap between germline ends came to 8 bases. The CDR3 is CATGNRELFF. CDR3 DNA sequence: TGTGCCACAGGGAACCGGGAGCTGTTTTTT.

V gene TRBV19 combines with J gene TRBJ2-2, with D unresolved. This CDR3 region has 14 residues. Germline V gene sequence: CDR1 LNHDA, CDR2 SQIVND (reference sequence). V lost 7 bases to trimming and J lost 7 bases, with 16 bases between them. This chain's CDR3 is CASTPHFEFGELFF. The CDR3 coding sequence is TGTGCCAGTACCCCCCATTTCGAGTTCGGGGAGCTGTTTTTT.

The rearrangement links TRBV7-4 to TRBJ2-2, with a weak D call TRBD2 (6 bases). The CDR3 length is 15 residues. The V end was cut by 5 bases, the J end by 6 bases, with 16 bases between. The germline V gene encodes CDR1 SGHVT and CDR2 SQSDAQ. As DNA, the CDR3 is TGTGCCAGCAGCCGAGAATCCAGACTAGCCGGGGAGCTGTTTTTT. As protein: CASSRESRLAGELFF.

This clonotype was seen a handful of times. The V and J genes are TRBV7-6 and TRBJ1-1; unclear D gene. V shed 3 bases and J shed 1 base, with 12 bases lying between them. CDR3 size: 15 residues. Germline lookup yields CDR1 SGHVS and CDR2 FNYEAQ. The CDR3 coding sequence is TGTGCCAGCAGCTTCGATCCCGCCCAGAACACTGAAGCTTTCTTT. Amino acids: CASSFDPAQNTEAFF.

Many counts were recorded for this clonotype. The gene calls are TRBV15 and TRBJ2-2; 7 bases are shared with TRBD1. Per germline, CDR1 LNHNV and CDR2 YYDKDF (reference sequence). J lost 1 base, V lost 0 bases, and 2 bases had no gene match. The CDR3 has 16 residues. DNA of the CDR3: TGTGCCACCAGCAGAGATGCAGGGGGGAACACCGGGGAGCTGTTTTTT. Protein product: CATSRDAGGNTGELFF.

In its sample, this clonotype was seen many times. V and J are TRBV7-2 and TRBJ2-5, with unresolved D. Germline V gene sequence: CDR1 SGHTA, CDR2 FQGNSA. The CDR3 is made up of 15 amino acids. V lost 0 bases, J lost 5 bases, and 13 bases lay in between. The CDR3 DNA reads as TGTGCCAGCAGCTTAGCTTCGGCAGGCCAGGAGACCCAGTACTTC. Translated, it gives CASSLASAGQETQYF.

The sample holds a few counts of this clonotype. V is TRBV6-1 and J is TRBJ1-1; the D is unclear. Germline V gene sequence: CDR1 MNHNS, CDR2 SASEGT. Trimming stripped 6 bases from V and 1 base from J, with 12 bases between. The CDR3 length is 14 residues. CDR3 sequence: CASSPWEENTEAFF. CDR3 sequence (DNA): TGTGCCAGCAGCCCGTGGGAAGAGAACACTGAAGCTTTCTTT.

In its sample, this clonotype was seen a few times. This chain joins TRBV5-6 and TRBJ2-5; tentatively, D is TRBD2 (5 bases). The germline V gene has CDR1 SGHDT and CDR2 YYEEEE. Trimming pared 4 bases from V and 2 bases from J, leaving 21 bases between. The length of the CDR3 is 17 residues. The CDR3 nucleotides are TGTGCCAGCAGCCCACGCCCCGGGGAGCTGATTCAAGAGACCCAGTACTTC. It codes for CASSPRPGELIQETQYF.

This clonotype has a count of ten or more. V is TRBV7-2 and J is TRBJ2-7, with D unresolved. Trimming took 1 base from V and 3 from J, leaving 13 bases between them. CDR3 length: 15 residues. The V gene's germline CDR1 is SGHTA and CDR2 FQGNSA. The CDR3 loop is CASSLGAPTLYEQYF. The CDR3 DNA reads TGTGCCAGCAGCTTAGGAGCCCCGACCCTCTACGAGCAGTACTTC.

This chain connects TRBV2 to TRBJ2-3; D is ambiguous. Germline CDR1 and CDR2: SNHLY and FYNNEI. This CDR3 region has 14 residues. V lost 4 bases, J lost 0 bases, and 8 bases lay in between. In nucleotides, the CDR3 is TGTGCCAGCAGTGCCCGGATTAGCACAGATACGCAGTATTTT. The encoded protein is CASSARISTDTQYF.

The chain links TRBV5-1 to TRBJ2-5, with D possibly matching TRBD1 (6 bases). Germline-derived CDR1 and CDR2 are SGHRS and YFSETQ. The CDR3 extends over 11 amino acids. Deletions cut 4 bases from V and 9 bases from J, with 10 bases between. CDR3 sequence: CASSNQGPQYF. Written as DNA, the CDR3 is TGCGCCAGCAGCAACCAGGGGCCCCAGTACTTC.

This clonotype came up many times. The V gene is TRBV19, the J gene TRBJ1-2; D is unresolved. The CDR3 contains 13 residues. CDR1 and CDR2 (germline): LNHDA, SQIVND (reference sequence). V was shortened by 5 bases and J by 6 bases, with 13 bases between the two germline ends. The CDR3 DNA sequence: TGTGCCAGTAGTCCCCAGCCCGGGGATGGCTACACCTTC. Its translation: CASSPQPGDGYTF.